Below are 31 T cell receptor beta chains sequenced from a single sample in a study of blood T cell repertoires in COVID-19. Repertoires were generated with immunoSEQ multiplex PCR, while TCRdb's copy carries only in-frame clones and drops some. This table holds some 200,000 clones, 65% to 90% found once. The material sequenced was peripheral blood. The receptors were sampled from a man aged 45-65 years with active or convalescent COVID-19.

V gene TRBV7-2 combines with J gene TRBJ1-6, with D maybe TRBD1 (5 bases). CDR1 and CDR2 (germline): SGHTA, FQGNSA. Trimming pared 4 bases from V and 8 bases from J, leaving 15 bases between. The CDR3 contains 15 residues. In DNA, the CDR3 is TGTGCCAGCAGCTCGGGATGGGGGGGTGATTCACCCCTCCACTTT. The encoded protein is CASSSGWGGDSPLHF.

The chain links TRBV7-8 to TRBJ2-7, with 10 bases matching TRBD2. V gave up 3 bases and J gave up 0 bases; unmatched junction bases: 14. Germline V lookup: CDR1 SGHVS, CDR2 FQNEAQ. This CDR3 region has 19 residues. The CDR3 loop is CASSLGLAGGSTGSYEQYV. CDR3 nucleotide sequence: TGTGCCAGCAGCTTGGGGTTAGCGGGGGGTTCTACAGGCTCCTACGAGCAGTACGTC.

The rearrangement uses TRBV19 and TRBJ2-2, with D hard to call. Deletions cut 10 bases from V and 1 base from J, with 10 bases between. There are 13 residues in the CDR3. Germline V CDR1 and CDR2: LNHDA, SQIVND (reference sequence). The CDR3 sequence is CATARRNTGELFF. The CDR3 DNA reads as TGTGCCACCGCGCGTAGGAACACCGGGGAGCTGTTTTTT.

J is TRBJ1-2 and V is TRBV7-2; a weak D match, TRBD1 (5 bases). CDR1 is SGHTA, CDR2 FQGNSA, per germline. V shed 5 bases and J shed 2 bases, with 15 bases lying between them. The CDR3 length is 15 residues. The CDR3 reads CASSLTPTENYGYTF. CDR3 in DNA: TGTGCCAGCAGCCTAACCCCGACAGAAAACTATGGCTACACCTTC. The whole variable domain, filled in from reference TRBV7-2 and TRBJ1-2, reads GAGVSQSPSNKVTEKGKDVELRCDPISGHTALYWYRQSLGQGLEFLIYFQGNSAPDKSGLPSDRFSAERTGGSVSTLTIQRTQQEDSAVYLCASSLTPTENYGYTFGSGTRLTVV.

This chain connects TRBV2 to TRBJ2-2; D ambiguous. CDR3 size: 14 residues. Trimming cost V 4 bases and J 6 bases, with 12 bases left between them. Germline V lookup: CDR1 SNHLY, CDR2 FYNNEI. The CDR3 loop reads CASSGLIWAGELFF. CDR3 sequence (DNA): TGTGCCAGCAGTGGACTTATCTGGGCCGGGGAGCTGTTTTTT.

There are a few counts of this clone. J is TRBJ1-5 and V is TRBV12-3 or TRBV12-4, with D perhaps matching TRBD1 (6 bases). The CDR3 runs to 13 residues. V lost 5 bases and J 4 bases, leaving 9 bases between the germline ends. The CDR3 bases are TGTGCCAGCAGTGCGGGGGCAAATCAGCCCCAGCATTTT. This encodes CASSAGANQPQHF.

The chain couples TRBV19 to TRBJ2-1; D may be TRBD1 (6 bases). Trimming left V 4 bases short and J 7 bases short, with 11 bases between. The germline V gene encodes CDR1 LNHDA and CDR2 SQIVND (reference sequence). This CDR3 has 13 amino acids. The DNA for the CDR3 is TGTGCCAGTAGTACGGACAGTTGGAATGAGCAGTTCTTC. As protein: CASSTDSWNEQFF.

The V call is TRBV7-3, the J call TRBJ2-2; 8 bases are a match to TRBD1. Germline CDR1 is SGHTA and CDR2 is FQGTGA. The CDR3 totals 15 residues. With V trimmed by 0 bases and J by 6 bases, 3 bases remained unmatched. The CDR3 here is CASSLTEQGAGELFF. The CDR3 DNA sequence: TGTGCCAGCAGCTTAACAGAACAGGGGGCCGGGGAGCTGTTTTTT. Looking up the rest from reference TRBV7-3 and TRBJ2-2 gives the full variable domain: GAGVSQTPSNKVTEKGKYVELRCDPISGHTALYWYRQSLGQGPEFLIYFQGTGAADDSGLPNDRFFAVRPEGSVSTLKIQRTERGDSAVYLCASSLTEQGAGELFFGEGSRLTVL.

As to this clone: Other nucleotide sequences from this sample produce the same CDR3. The CDR3 sequence is CASSPLDTLGTDTQYF. CDR3 coding DNA: TGTGCCAGCTCACCACTCGACACACTGGGCACAGATACGCAGTATTTT. The rearrangement links TRBV18 to TRBJ2-3; D gene unclear. CDR1 and CDR2 from the germline V gene are KGHSH and LQKENI. The CDR3 has 16 residues. The V gene lost 1 base and the J gene lost 1 base, with 12 bases spanning the gap.

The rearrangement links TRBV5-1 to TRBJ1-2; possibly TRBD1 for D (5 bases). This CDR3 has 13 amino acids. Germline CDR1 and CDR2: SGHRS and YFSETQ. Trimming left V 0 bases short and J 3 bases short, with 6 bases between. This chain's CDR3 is CASSLVTDYGYTF. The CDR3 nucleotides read TGCGCCAGCAGCTTGGTGACAGACTATGGCTACACCTTC.

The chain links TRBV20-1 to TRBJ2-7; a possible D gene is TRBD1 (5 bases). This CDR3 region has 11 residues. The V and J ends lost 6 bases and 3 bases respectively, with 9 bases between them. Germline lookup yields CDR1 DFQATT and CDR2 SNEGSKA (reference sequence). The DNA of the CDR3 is TGCAGTGCCTCAGACAGCTACGAGCAGTACGTC. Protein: CSASDSYEQYV.

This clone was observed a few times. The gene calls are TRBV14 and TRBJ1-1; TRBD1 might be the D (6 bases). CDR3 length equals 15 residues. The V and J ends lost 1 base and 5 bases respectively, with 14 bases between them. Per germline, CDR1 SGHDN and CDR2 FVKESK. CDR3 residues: CASSQGWGRGTEAFF. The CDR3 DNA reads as TGTGCCAGCAGCCAAGGATGGGGGCGAGGGACTGAAGCTTTCTTT.

The CDR3 bases are TGTGCCAGCAGTTCAAGCTCGGGGGGCAATCAGCCCCAGCATTTT. It specifies CASSSSSGGNQPQHF. V usage is TRBV28 and J usage is TRBJ1-5, with D possibly matching TRBD1 (5 bases). Germline V gives CDR1 MDHEN, CDR2 SYDVKM. Trimming shortened V by 4 bases and J by 2 bases, and 12 bases separated the two germline ends. This CDR3 contains 15 residues.

CDR3 in amino acids: CAISESRSGHSGGTEAFF. The CDR3 nucleotides read TGTGCCATCAGTGAGTCCCGTTCGGGCCACTCAGGGGGCACTGAAGCTTTCTTT. The chain carries TRBV10-3 and TRBJ1-1; 7 bases align to TRBD1. This CDR3 is 18 amino acids long. V trimming: 0 bases; J trimming: 4 bases; junction bases outside the gene matches: 14. Germline CDR1 ENHRY, CDR2 SYGVKD.

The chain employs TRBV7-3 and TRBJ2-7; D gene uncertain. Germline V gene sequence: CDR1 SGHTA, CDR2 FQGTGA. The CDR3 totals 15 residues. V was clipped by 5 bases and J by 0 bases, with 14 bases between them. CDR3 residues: CASSRPRILSYEQYV. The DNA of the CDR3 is TGTGCCAGCAGCCGCCCTAGGATCCTCTCCTACGAGCAGTACGTC.

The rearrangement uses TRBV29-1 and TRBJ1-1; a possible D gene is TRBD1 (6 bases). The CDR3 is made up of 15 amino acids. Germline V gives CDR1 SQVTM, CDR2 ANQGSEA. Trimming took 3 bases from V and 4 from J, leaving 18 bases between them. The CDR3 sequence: CSVDGSGATSTEAFF. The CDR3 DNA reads TGCAGCGTTGATGGTTCAGGGGCCACGAGCACTGAAGCTTTCTTT. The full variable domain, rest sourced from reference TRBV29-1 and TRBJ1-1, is SAVISQKPSRDICQRGTSLTIQCQVDSQVTMMFWYRQQPGQSLTLIATANQGSEATYESGFVIDKFPISRPNLTFSTLTVSNMSPEDSSIYLCSVDGSGATSTEAFFGQGTRLTVV.

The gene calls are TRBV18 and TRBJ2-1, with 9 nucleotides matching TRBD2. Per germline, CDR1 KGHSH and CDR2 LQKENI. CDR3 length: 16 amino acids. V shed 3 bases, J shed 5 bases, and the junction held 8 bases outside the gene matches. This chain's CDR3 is CASSPNQAGGNNEQFF. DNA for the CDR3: TGTGCCAGCTCACCCAACCAAGCGGGAGGCAACAATGAGCAGTTCTTC.

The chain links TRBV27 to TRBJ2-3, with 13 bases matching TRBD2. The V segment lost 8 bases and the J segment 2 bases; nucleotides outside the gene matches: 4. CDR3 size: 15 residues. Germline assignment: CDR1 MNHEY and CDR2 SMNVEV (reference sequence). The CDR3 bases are TGTGCCAGCCAGGGACTAGCGGGGATCACAGATACGCAGTATTTT. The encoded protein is CASQGLAGITDTQYF.

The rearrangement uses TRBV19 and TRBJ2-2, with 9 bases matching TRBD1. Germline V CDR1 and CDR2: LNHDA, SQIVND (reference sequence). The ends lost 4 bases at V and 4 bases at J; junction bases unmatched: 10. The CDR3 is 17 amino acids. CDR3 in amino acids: CASSTYSLQGATGELFF. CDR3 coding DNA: TGTGCCAGTAGTACCTACTCCTTACAGGGGGCCACCGGGGAGCTGTTTTTT.

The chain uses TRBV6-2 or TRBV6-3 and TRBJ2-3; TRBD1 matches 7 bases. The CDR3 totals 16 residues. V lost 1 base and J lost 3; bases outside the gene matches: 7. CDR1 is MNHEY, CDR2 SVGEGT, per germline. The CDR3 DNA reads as TGTGCCAGCAGTTACTGGGGCAGGGGGTTTACAGATACGCAGTATTTT. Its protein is CASSYWGRGFTDTQYF.

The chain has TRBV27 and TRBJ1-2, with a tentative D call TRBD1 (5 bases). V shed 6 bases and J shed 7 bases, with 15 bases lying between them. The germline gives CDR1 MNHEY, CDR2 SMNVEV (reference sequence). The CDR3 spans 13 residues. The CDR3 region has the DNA TGTGCCAGCAGCCCCTCAGGGTCGGGTGGCTACACCTTC. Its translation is CASSPSGSGGYTF.

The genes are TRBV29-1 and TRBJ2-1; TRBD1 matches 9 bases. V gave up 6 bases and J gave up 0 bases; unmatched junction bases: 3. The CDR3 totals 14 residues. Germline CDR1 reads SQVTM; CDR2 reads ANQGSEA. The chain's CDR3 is CSVRQGGSYNEQFF. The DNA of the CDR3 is TGCAGCGTACGACAGGGGGGCTCCTACAATGAGCAGTTCTTC.

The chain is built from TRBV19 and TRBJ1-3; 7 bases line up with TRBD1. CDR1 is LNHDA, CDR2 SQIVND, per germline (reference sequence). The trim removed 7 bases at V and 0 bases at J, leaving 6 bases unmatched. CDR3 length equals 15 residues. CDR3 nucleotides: TGTGCCAGTACCCTGACAGGGTTCTCTGGAAACACCATATATTTT. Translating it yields CASTLTGFSGNTIYF.

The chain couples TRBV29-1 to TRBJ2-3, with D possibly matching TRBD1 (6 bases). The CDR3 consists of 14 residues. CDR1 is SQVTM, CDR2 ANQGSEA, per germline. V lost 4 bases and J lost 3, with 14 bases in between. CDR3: CSVGQGHMTDTQYF. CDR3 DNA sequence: TGCAGCGTTGGGCAGGGGCATATGACAGATACGCAGTATTTT.

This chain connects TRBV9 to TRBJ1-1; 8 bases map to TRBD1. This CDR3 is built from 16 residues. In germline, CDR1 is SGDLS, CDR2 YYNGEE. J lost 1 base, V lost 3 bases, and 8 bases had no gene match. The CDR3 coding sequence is TGTGCCAGCAGCGCCGGACAGGGTGTGGGGAACACTGAAGCTTTCTTT. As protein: CASSAGQGVGNTEAFF.

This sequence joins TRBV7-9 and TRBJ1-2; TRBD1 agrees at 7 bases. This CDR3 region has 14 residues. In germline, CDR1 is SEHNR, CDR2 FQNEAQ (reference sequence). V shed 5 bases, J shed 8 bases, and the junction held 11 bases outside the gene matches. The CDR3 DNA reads TGTGCCAGCAGCCCAGACAGGGCCATATCCGGCTACACCTTC. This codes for CASSPDRAISGYTF.

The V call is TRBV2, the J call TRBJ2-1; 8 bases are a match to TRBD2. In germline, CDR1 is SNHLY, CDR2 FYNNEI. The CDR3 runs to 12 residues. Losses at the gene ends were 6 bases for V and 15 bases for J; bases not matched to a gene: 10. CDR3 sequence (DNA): TGTGCCAGCAGCCTTACTATAGCGGGGTTGTTCTTC. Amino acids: CASSLTIAGLFF.

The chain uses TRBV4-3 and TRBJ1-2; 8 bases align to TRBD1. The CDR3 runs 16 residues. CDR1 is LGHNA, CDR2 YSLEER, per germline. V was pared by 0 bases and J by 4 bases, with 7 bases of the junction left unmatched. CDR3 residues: CASSQDPQGAVYGYTF. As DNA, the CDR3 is TGCGCCAGCAGCCAAGATCCCCAGGGGGCGGTCTATGGCTACACCTTC.

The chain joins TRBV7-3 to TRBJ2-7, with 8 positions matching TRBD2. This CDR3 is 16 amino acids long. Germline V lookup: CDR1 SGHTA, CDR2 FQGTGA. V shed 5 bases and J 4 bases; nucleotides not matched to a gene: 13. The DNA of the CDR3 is TGTGCCAGCAGCCCCTCTGGGGCTAGCGGGTTATACGAGCAGTACTTC. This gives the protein CASSPSGASGLYEQYF.

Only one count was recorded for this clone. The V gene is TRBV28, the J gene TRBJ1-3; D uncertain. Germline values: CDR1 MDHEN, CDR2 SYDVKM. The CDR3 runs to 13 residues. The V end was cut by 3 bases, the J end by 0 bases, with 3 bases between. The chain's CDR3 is CASSFHSGNTIYF. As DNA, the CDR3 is TGTGCCAGCAGTTTTCACTCTGGAAACACCATATATTTT.

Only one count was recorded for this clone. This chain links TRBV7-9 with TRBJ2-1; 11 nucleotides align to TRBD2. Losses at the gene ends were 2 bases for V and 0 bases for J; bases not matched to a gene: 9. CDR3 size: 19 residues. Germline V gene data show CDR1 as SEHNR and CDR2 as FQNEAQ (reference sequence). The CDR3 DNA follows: TGTGCCAGCAGCTTAATCCTAGCGGGAGGCCGGAGCTCCTACAATGAGCAGTTCTTC. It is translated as CASSLILAGGRSSYNEQFF. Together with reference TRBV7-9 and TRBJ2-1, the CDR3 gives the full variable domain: DTGVSQNPRHKITKRGQNVTFRCDPISEHNRLYWYRQTLGQGPEFLTYFQNEAQLEKSRLLSDRFSAERPKGSFSTLEIQRTEQGDSAMYLCASSLILAGGRSSYNEQFFGPGTRLTVL.